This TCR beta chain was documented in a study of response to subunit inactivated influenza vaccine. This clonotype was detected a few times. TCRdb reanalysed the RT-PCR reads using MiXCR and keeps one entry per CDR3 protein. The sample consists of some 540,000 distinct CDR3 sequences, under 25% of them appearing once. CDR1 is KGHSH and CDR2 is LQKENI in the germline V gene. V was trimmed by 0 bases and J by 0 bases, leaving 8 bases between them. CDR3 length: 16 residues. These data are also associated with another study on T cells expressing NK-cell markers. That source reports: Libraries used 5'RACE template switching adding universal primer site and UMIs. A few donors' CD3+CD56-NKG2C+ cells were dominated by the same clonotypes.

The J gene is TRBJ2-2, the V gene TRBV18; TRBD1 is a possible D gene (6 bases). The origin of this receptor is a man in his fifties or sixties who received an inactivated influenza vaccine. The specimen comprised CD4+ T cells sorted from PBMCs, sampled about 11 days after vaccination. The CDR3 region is CASSPPGHTNTGELFF. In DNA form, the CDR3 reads TGTGCCAGCTCACCACCGGGACATACGAACACCGGGGAGCTGTTTTTT.